Below, one TCR beta chain is given with its context. Antigen specificity is unknown. These data come from a study of cytotoxic CD8 clonotypes in ibrutinib-treated CLL. Study results and limitations: Clonality went up at the time of ibrutinib response, stayed stable in sustained remission, and later dropped back toward its baseline level at progression.

Using immunoSEQ multiplex PCR, the repertoire was profiled, and TCRdb retains in-frame clones only, with some absent. The repertoire includes over 140,000 clones, 75% to 85% of them detected once, and approximately 7.6% sits in the top ten. There are 16 residues in the CDR3. Per germline, CDR1 LNHDA and CDR2 SQIVND (reference sequence). The ends lost 5 bases at V and 7 bases at J; junction bases unmatched: 15. This specimen consisted of PBMCs, obtained after 36 months of ibrutinib treatment. V gene TRBV19 combines with J gene TRBJ1-1; 8 bases agree with TRBD1. The TCR was taken from a human donor with chronic lymphocytic leukemia. The DNA of the CDR3 is TGTGCCAGTAGTCCTCTCCCAGGACAGGGCCCCCTTGAAGCTTTCTTT. It yields the protein CASSPLPGQGPLEAFF.